These T cell receptor beta chains were read from a single sample in a study of cytomegalovirus exposure and HLA in healthy donors. The data were produced by immunoSEQ multiplex PCR, yet TCRdb's version contains in-frame clones alone and is incomplete. This table holds about 120,000 clones, under 90% found once. Sequencing was performed on PBMCs. These receptors were obtained from a female donor in good health and CMV-seropositive. Each CDR3 is given with its conserved first and last residue. The order of the fields is J gene, CDR3 length, clone size, D gene, V gene, CDR3 protein, CDR3 DNA. D genes are given only for firm matches. For some rows the clone size is stated as once, few or many, or as a class when expanded; others skip it.

>TRBJ1-3|16|NA|NA|TRBV10-3
CAISESTGTTGNTIYF
TGTGCCATCAGTGAATCCACAGGGACCACTGGAAACACCATATATTTT
>TRBJ2-3|17|NA|NA|TRBV5-1
CASSLTAVISSTDTQYF
TGCGCCAGCAGCTTGACAGCGGTAATATCTAGCACAGATACGCAGTATTTT
>TRBJ1-1|13|NA|NA|TRBV7-2
CASSLGRNTEAFF
TGTGCCAGCAGCTTAGGTAGGAACACTGAAGCTTTCTTT
>TRBJ1-1|17|NA|NA|TRBV29-1
CSVVSLETGPMNTEAFF
TGCAGCGTTGTTAGTCTTGAGACAGGACCTATGAACACTGAAGCTTTCTTT
>TRBJ2-7|14|few|TRBD1|TRBV7-2
CASSLSGGPYEQYF
TGTGCCAGCAGCTTATCAGGGGGCCCCTACGAGCAGTACTTC
>TRBJ2-7|13|NA|TRBD2|TRBV25-1
CASSGGSPYEQYF
TGTGCCAGCAGCGGGGGGTCACCCTACGAGCAGTACTTC
>TRBJ1-6|15|NA|NA|TRBV30
CACTGQRGANSPLHF
TGTGCCTGCACAGGTCAAAGGGGTGCGAATTCACCCCTCCACTTT
>TRBJ1-1|12|NA|NA|TRBV18
CASATGNTEAFF
TGTGCCAGCGCGACGGGGAACACTGAAGCTTTCTTT
>TRBJ2-3|15|NA|TRBD2|TRBV9
CASSAQTSGTDTQYF
TGTGCCAGTAGCGCACAGACTAGCGGCACAGATACGCAGTATTTT
>TRBJ1-2|14|few|TRBD1|TRBV5-1
CASSTWTGNYGYTF
TGCGCCAGCAGCACCTGGACAGGGAACTATGGCTACACCTTC
>TRBJ2-2|15|NA|TRBD1|TRBV9
CASSWDRGDTGELFF
TGTGCCAGCAGCTGGGACAGGGGGGACACCGGGGAGCTGTTTTTT
>TRBJ2-7|16|NA|TRBD2|TRBV7-2
CASSLYPSGGAYEQYF
TGTGCCAGCAGCTTATATCCTAGCGGGGGGGCGTACGAGCAGTACTTC
>TRBJ1-2|15|NA|NA|TRBV5-8
CASSLSRAWDYGYTF
TGTGCCAGCAGCTTGAGCAGGGCCTGGGACTATGGCTACACCTTC
>TRBJ2-1|15|NA|TRBD2|TRBV9
CASSSGGLSYNEQFF
TGTGCCAGCAGTAGCGGGGGGCTCTCCTACAATGAGCAGTTCTTC
>TRBJ1-4|16|NA|TRBD1|TRBV4-1
CASSQATGATNEKLFF
TGCGCCAGCAGCCAAGCAACAGGGGCAACTAATGAAAAACTGTTTTTT
>TRBJ1-1|14|few|NA|TRBV10-3
CAIRGAQGGTEAFF
TGTGCCATCAGAGGGGCCCAGGGAGGTACTGAAGCTTTCTTT
>TRBJ2-1|14|NA|TRBD2|TRBV7-3
CASSPPGLPNEQFF
TGTGCCAGCAGTCCCCCGGGACTACCGAATGAGCAGTTCTTC
>TRBJ2-1|13|NA|TRBD1|TRBV9
CASSEQGTNEQFF
TGTGCCAGCAGCGAACAGGGGACCAATGAGCAGTTCTTC
>TRBJ2-7|15|NA|TRBD1|TRBV27
CASSSKPGQGYEQYF
TGTGCCAGCAGTTCGAAACCGGGACAGGGCTACGAGCAGTACTTC
>TRBJ2-5|14|once|NA|TRBV7-2
CASSLGSSKETQYF
TGTGCCAGCAGCTTAGGGTCGAGCAAAGAGACCCAGTACTTC
>TRBJ1-1|13|few|NA|TRBV6-6
CASSYQSYYEAFF
TGTGCCAGCAGTTACCAATCCTACTATGAAGCTTTCTTT
>TRBJ2-3|15|NA|NA|TRBV6-1
CASRIYRADTDTQYF
TGTGCCAGCAGGATTTACAGGGCGGACACAGATACGCAGTATTTT
>TRBJ2-2|14|NA|NA|TRBV7-9
CASRDLSGYGELFF
TGTGCCAGCAGGGACCTCTCGGGGTACGGGGAGCTGTTTTTT
>TRBJ2-7|15|NA|TRBD2|TRBV2
CASSELAGDRYEQYF
TGTGCCAGCAGTGAACTAGCGGGGGATCGCTACGAGCAGTACTTC
>TRBJ1-3|13|NA|NA|TRBV5-1
CASSPGGGNTIYF
TGCGCCAGCAGCCCGGGAGGGGGTAACACCATATATTTT
>TRBJ1-5|13|NA|NA|TRBV27
CASSPQYNQPQHF
TGTGCCAGCAGTCCCCAGTACAATCAGCCCCAGCATTTT
>TRBJ1-2|14|once|TRBD1|TRBV10-3
CAISRDRGNYGYTF
TGTGCCATCAGCAGGGACAGGGGTAACTATGGCTACACCTTC
>TRBJ1-1|13|NA|NA|TRBV7-3
CASSSVRSTEAFF
TGTGCCAGCAGCTCCGTTCGGTCCACTGAAGCTTTCTTT
>TRBJ1-2|16|NA|NA|TRBV4-1
CASSYTGQLANYGYTF
TGCGCCAGCAGCTATACTGGACAGCTGGCTAACTATGGCTACACCTTC
>TRBJ2-7|15|NA|NA|TRBV27
CASSLEGRRFYEQYF
TGTGCCAGCAGTTTAGAAGGACGGAGGTTCTACGAGCAGTACTTC
>TRBJ1-6|17|NA|NA|TRBV5-4
CASSLAPLQGDNSPLHF
TGTGCCAGCAGCTTGGCCCCCCTACAGGGAGATAATTCACCCCTCCACTTT
>TRBJ2-2|13|once|NA|TRBV5-4
CASSPPGTGELFF
TGTGCCAGCAGCCCCCCGGGCACCGGGGAGCTATTTTTT
>TRBJ2-1|17|once|TRBD2|TRBV19
CASSIIAGGGNTNEQFF
TGTGCCAGTAGTATCATTGCTGGCGGGGGGAATACGAATGAGCAGTTCTTC
>TRBJ2-7|14|NA|TRBD2|TRBV6-6
CASRGLAVPYEQYF
TGTGCCAGCAGAGGACTAGCGGTACCCTACGAGCAGTACTTC
>TRBJ1-3|15|NA|TRBD1|TRBV28
CASSLLGDSGNTIYF
TGTGCCAGCAGTTTATTGGGGGACAGTGGAAACACCATATATTTT
>TRBJ1-1|14|NA|NA|TRBV9
CASSAQQARTEAFF
TGTGCCAGCAGCGCTCAGCAGGCTCGCACTGAAGCTTTCTTT
>TRBJ1-6|14|NA|NA|TRBV5-4
CASSLRGGSAPLHF
TGTGCCAGCAGCTTGAGGGGTGGGTCGGCACCCCTCCACTTT
>TRBJ2-7|14|NA|NA|TRBV6-5
CASTYNREFNEQYF
TGTGCCAGCACCTACAACAGGGAATTCAACGAGCAGTACTTC
>TRBJ2-1|17|NA|TRBD2|TRBV14
CASSQDWGLAGNNEQFF
TGTGCCAGCAGCCAAGATTGGGGACTAGCGGGGAACAATGAGCAGTTCTTC
>TRBJ2-3|14|NA|TRBD2|TRBV6-4
CASSERGSTDTQYF
TGTGCCAGCAGTGAGCGGGGGAGCACAGATACGCAGTATTTT
>TRBJ2-2|15|NA|TRBD1|TRBV5-4
CASSSRQGGTGELFF
TGTGCCAGCAGCAGCAGACAGGGGGGAACCGGGGAGCTGTTTTTT
>TRBJ1-1|11|NA|NA|TRBV29-1
CSVGGGTEAFF
TGCAGCGTGGGCGGGGGCACTGAAGCTTTCTTT
>TRBJ1-2|13|NA|TRBD1|TRBV7-9
CASSSTGYYGYTF
TGTGCCAGCAGCTCGACAGGGTACTATGGCTACACCTTC